These T cell receptor beta chains were read from a single sample in a study of CD8 T cells in Susac syndrome. TCRdb itself ran the immunoSEQ multiplex PCR reads through MiXCR, one entry per CDR3 protein. The sample includes roughly 70,000 distinct CDR3 sequences, nearly 96% seen only once; the top ten take 0.11%. The sequenced sample was CD4+ T cells from PBMCs. These receptors all come from a human donor with multiple sclerosis. Both conserved end residues are part of each CDR3.

CDR3	V	J
CSAGQGDNQPQHF	TRBV29-1	TRBJ1-5
CASRHTGTAFSVGNTIYF	TRBV19	TRBJ1-3
CSARDRGRASAEQYF	TRBV20-1	TRBJ2-7
CASGPDRGWANQPQHF	TRBV12-3/TRBV12-4	TRBJ1-5
CASSFRSANTGELFF	TRBV12-3/TRBV12-4	TRBJ2-2
CATTLGRTDTQYF	TRBV12-3/TRBV12-4	TRBJ2-3
CSVLRGTSYEQYF	TRBV29-1	TRBJ2-7
CASSLVPGLREKLFF	TRBV5-1	TRBJ1-4
CASSDSSSGANVLTF	TRBV2	TRBJ2-6
CASSLGSVTSYEQYF	TRBV7-2	TRBJ2-7
CSAKRRVGGATDTQYF	TRBV20-1	TRBJ2-3
CASKVPGQETQYF	TRBV6-5	TRBJ2-5
CASSPTSGGFEQFF	TRBV11-2	TRBJ2-1
CASSEGERTKGHEQFF	TRBV9	TRBJ2-1